Below, 28 T cell receptor beta chains from the same sample are listed, as sequenced in a study of blood T cell repertoires in COVID-19. Profiling relied on immunoSEQ multiplex PCR, and the TCRdb table lists in-frame clones only, not all of them. The sample shows a few hundred thousand clones, around 90% of them seen only once. Sequencing was carried out using peripheral blood. The origin of the receptors is a woman between 65 and 79 years old with COVID-19, enrolled during active disease.

This clone has only a few counts. This chain links TRBV19 with TRBJ1-3; D uncertain. Trimming stripped 5 bases from V and 5 bases from J, with 7 bases between. This CDR3 region has 12 residues. The V gene's germline CDR1 is LNHDA and CDR2 SQIVND (reference sequence). The CDR3 sequence: CASSSSRNTIYF. The CDR3 DNA is TGTGCCAGTAGTTCGTCCCGAAACACCATATATTTT.

This chain links TRBV19 with TRBJ2-5, with D tentatively TRBD1 (5 bases). The V gene lost 3 bases and the J gene lost 2 bases, with 7 bases spanning the gap. Germline loops: CDR1 LNHDA, CDR2 SQIVND (reference sequence). This CDR3 comprises 13 residues. CDR3 protein: CASSINRQETQYF. The CDR3 coding sequence is TGTGCCAGTAGTATTAACAGGCAAGAGACCCAGTACTTC.

The genes are TRBV10-3 and TRBJ1-1; D is unresolved. This CDR3 comprises 13 residues. V was trimmed by 6 bases and J by 5 bases, leaving 13 bases between them. The germline gives CDR1 ENHRY, CDR2 SYGVKD. The CDR3 DNA reads TGTGCCATCAGGACCAGGAACCCAACTGAAGCTTTCTTT. Amino acid sequence: CAIRTRNPTEAFF.

The chain employs TRBV28 and TRBJ1-5; 7 nucleotides align to TRBD1. Germline CDR1 reads MDHEN; CDR2 reads SYDVKM. Unmatched junction bases numbered 2, after V lost 0 bases and J lost 0 bases. This CDR3 is 16 amino acids long. CDR3: CASSLWGQYSNQPQHF. The CDR3 nucleotides read TGTGCCAGCAGTTTATGGGGACAGTATAGCAATCAGCCCCAGCATTTT.

The chain uses TRBV2 and TRBJ1-5; the D gene is possibly TRBD1 (5 bases). The CDR3 is 16 amino acids. V shed 3 bases and J shed 6 bases, with 18 bases lying between them. Per germline, CDR1 SNHLY and CDR2 FYNNEI. CDR3 sequence (DNA): TGTGCCAGCAGTGACTTTCTACGGGGGGGTAGTCAGCCCCAGCATTTT. Translation gives CASSDFLRGGSQPQHF.

V is TRBV28 and J is TRBJ2-7, with D perhaps TRBD2 (6 bases). The CDR3 sequence is 14 residues long. CDR1 is MDHEN and CDR2 is SYDVKM in the germline V gene. V lost 3 bases, J lost 2 bases, and 11 bases lay in between. The CDR3 loop is CASSFGGNPYEQYF. The CDR3 coding sequence is TGTGCCAGCAGTTTCGGAGGGAACCCCTACGAGCAGTACTTC.

Concerning this clone: Different DNA sequences within this sample yield the same CDR3. The chain is built from TRBV7-3 and TRBJ2-1; 8 nucleotides match TRBD2. Germline V gene sequence: CDR1 SGHTA, CDR2 FQGTGA. With 5 bases clipped from V and 6 bases from J, the junction kept 6 bases outside the gene matches. This CDR3 comprises 14 residues. For the CDR3, the DNA is TGTGCCAGCAGCCTGGCGGGAGGAGGCAATGAGCAGTTCTTC. Encoded protein: CASSLAGGGNEQFF.

The V gene is TRBV10-3, the J gene TRBJ1-3; no definite D call. Looked up from germline, CDR1 is ENHRY and CDR2 is SYGVKD. This CDR3 is built from 16 residues. The ends were cut back, 0 bases at V and 3 bases at J, with 12 bases in the middle. DNA for the CDR3: TGTGCCATCAGTGAGTCCTTGCGCGGCAGTGGAAACACCATATATTTT. Protein: CAISESLRGSGNTIYF.

This clone has only one observation. The CDR3 DNA is TGTGCCAGCTCACCGTCACAGGGGGAGGACACTGAAGCTTTCTTT. This codes for CASSPSQGEDTEAFF. The genes are TRBV18 and TRBJ1-1, with 8 positions matching TRBD1. CDR1 is KGHSH and CDR2 is LQKENI in the germline V gene. V trimming: 3 bases; J trimming: 3 bases; junction bases outside the gene matches: 6. The CDR3 totals 15 residues.

V is TRBV25-1 and J is TRBJ1-1; D not resolved. Germline lookup yields CDR1 MGHDK and CDR2 SYGVNS. V lost 4 bases and J lost 0, with 12 bases in between. This CDR3 spans 15 amino acids. The CDR3 region has the DNA TGTGCCAGCAGTGGACACTTTGCCATGAACACTGAAGCTTTCTTT. Translating gives CASSGHFAMNTEAFF.

The V and J genes are TRBV6-5 and TRBJ2-3, with D possibly being TRBD1 (5 bases). The germline V gene encodes CDR1 MNHEY and CDR2 SVGAGI. The CDR3 covers 13 residues. The DNA of the CDR3 is TGTGTTAGCACCCGACAGACCACAGATACGCAGTATTTT. As protein: CVSTRQTTDTQYF.

The V gene is TRBV6-2 or TRBV6-3, the J gene TRBJ1-1; 7 bases fit TRBD1. Losses at the gene ends were 6 bases for V and 7 bases for J; bases not matched to a gene: 8. Germline CDR1 MNHEY, CDR2 SVGEGT. The CDR3 spans 13 residues. CDR3 DNA sequence: TGTGCCAGCAGCAACAGGGGACGGGATGAAGCTTTCTTT. This codes for CASSNRGRDEAFF.

This clone has only a few counts. The rearrangement links TRBV28 to TRBJ2-7; D is perhaps TRBD2 (5 bases). The CDR3 totals 12 residues. The V and J ends lost 7 bases and 12 bases respectively, with 19 bases between them. Germline CDR1 reads MDHEN; CDR2 reads SYDVKM. CDR3 in amino acids: CASTNPRTEMYF. The CDR3 DNA follows: TGTGCCAGCACCAACCCGAGGACTGAAATGTACTTC.

This chain uses TRBV7-9 with TRBJ2-7; 13 positions agree with TRBD2. The germline gives CDR1 SEHNR, CDR2 FQNEAQ (reference sequence). Trimming took 5 bases from V and 2 from J; bases not matched to a gene: 6. This CDR3 is 16 amino acids long. The CDR3 region has the DNA TGTGCCAGCAGCCATCGGACTAGCGGGAGTGCCTACGAGCAGTACTTC. It yields the protein CASSHRTSGSAYEQYF.

The J gene is TRBJ1-2, the V gene TRBV19; D remains ambiguous. The CDR3 runs 16 residues. Germline CDR1 is LNHDA and CDR2 is SQIVND (reference sequence). V lost 3 bases and J 4 bases, leaving 18 bases between the germline ends. As DNA, the CDR3 is TGTGCCAGTAGTATTCCTCGCCTTAGGGAGCCCTATGGCTACACCTTC. Translating it yields CASSIPRLREPYGYTF.

This rearrangement joins TRBV7-9 to TRBJ1-4; D may be TRBD1 (6 bases). V lost 7 bases and J 0 bases, leaving 21 bases between the germline ends. Per the germline V gene, CDR1 is SEHNR and CDR2 is FQNEAQ (reference sequence). The CDR3 runs 18 residues. Here the CDR3 reads CASNHPQGLDATNEKLFF. The CDR3 DNA is TGTGCCAGCAACCACCCTCAGGGGTTAGATGCAACTAATGAAAAACTGTTTTTT.

The J gene is TRBJ1-1, the V gene TRBV30, with 7 bases that match TRBD1. The CDR3 contains 13 residues. The trim removed 0 bases at V and 10 bases at J, leaving 8 bases unmatched. Looked up from germline, CDR1 is GTSNPN and CDR2 is SVGIG (reference sequence). The DNA for the CDR3 is TGTGCCTGGAGTGTCAACAGGGGTATGGGAGCTTTCTTT. It encodes CAWSVNRGMGAFF.

The chain has TRBV6-6 and TRBJ1-5, with 12 bases aligning to TRBD1. V lost 5 bases, J lost 4 bases, and 6 bases stayed unmatched. Per the germline V gene, CDR1 is MNHNY and CDR2 is SVGAGI (reference sequence). The CDR3 has 16 amino acids. The CDR3 is CASSPLGQGANQPQHF. The CDR3 nucleotides read TGTGCCAGCAGTCCATTGGGACAGGGGGCAAATCAGCCCCAGCATTTT.

The V and J genes are TRBV18 and TRBJ1-1; D possibly corresponds to TRBD1 (6 bases). The CDR3 contains 15 residues. The germline gives CDR1 KGHSH, CDR2 LQKENI. The V end lost 3 bases, the J end lost 5 bases, and 16 bases lay between the germline ends. The CDR3 DNA follows: TGTGCCAGCTCACCGATCGACAGCCAGGGGACTGAAGCTTTCTTT. Translation: CASSPIDSQGTEAFF. The whole variable domain, remainder taken from reference TRBV18 and TRBJ1-1, is NAGVMQNPRHLVRRRGQEARLRCSPMKGHSHVYWYRQLPEEGLKFMVYLQKENIIDESGMPKERFSAEFPKEGPSILRIQQVVRGDSAAYFCASSPIDSQGTEAFFGQGTRLTVV.

V is TRBV3-1 (or the pseudogene TRBV3-2) and J is TRBJ1-2; D gene unclear. Germline V gene lookup returns CDR1 LGHDT and CDR2 YNNKEL (reference sequence). Trimming took 5 bases from V and 4 from J, leaving 5 bases between them. CDR3 length: 11 residues. The CDR3 region is CASSDTYGYTF. As DNA, the CDR3 is TGTGCCAGCAGCGACACCTATGGCTACACCTTC.

The J gene is TRBJ2-1, the V gene TRBV6-4, with D possibly matching TRBD2 (5 bases). Germline values: CDR1 MRHNA, CDR2 SNTAGT. The CDR3 spans 14 residues. With 8 bases removed from V and 4 bases from J, the gap between germline ends came to 15 bases. The CDR3 nucleotides read TGTGCCAGCTCTTGGGTGAGGGAATACAATGAGCAGTTCTTC. Translated: CASSWVREYNEQFF.

V gene TRBV5-1 combines with J gene TRBJ2-3; 10 bases agree with TRBD1. The CDR3 runs 15 residues. V shed 1 base and J 3 bases; nucleotides not matched to a gene: 2. Germline lookup yields CDR1 SGHRS and CDR2 YFSETQ. The CDR3 reads CASSLRTGGTDTQYF. The CDR3 nucleotides are TGCGCCAGCAGCTTGAGGACAGGGGGGACAGATACGCAGTATTTT.

The rearrangement joins TRBV19 to TRBJ1-1; TRBD1 agrees at 8 bases. The V gene end was trimmed by 4 bases and the J gene end by 4 bases; junction bases not matched to a gene: 5. The CDR3 length is 14 residues. CDR1 and CDR2 from the germline V gene are LNHDA and SQIVND (reference sequence). CDR3 sequence (DNA): TGTGCCAGTAGTACCTTCGACAGGGGCACTGAAGCTTTCTTT. This encodes CASSTFDRGTEAFF.

This chain uses TRBV19 with TRBJ2-7; 9 positions match TRBD1. The CDR3 has 16 residues. The junction had 8 bases not matched to a gene; V was cut back by 3 bases and J by 2 bases. From germline, CDR1 is LNHDA and CDR2 SQIVND (reference sequence). The CDR3 DNA reads TGTGCCAGTAGTATTACCAGGACAGGGGCCGCCTACGAGCAGTACTTC. Translation: CASSITRTGAAYEQYF.

The V call is TRBV7-9, the J call TRBJ1-2; 9 bases line up with TRBD1. The CDR3 sequence is 12 residues long. CDR1 is SEHNR and CDR2 is FQNEAQ in the germline V gene (reference sequence). V lost 5 bases, J lost 6 bases, and 1 base stayed unmatched. The CDR3 loop reads CASSDRGDGYTF. In DNA, the CDR3 is TGTGCCAGCAGCGACAGGGGGGATGGCTACACCTTC. Based on the CDR3 plus reference TRBV7-9 and TRBJ1-2, the full variable domain is DTGVSQNPRHKITKRGQNVTFRCDPISEHNRLYWYRQTLGQGPEFLTYFQNEAQLEKSRLLSDRFSAERPKGSFSTLEIQRTEQGDSAMYLCASSDRGDGYTFGSGTRLTVV.

In this sample, this clone turned up a few times. This sample includes further DNA sequences coding for the same CDR3. The J gene is TRBJ2-7, the V gene TRBV6-5, with D unclear. The CDR3 covers 14 residues. Germline V lookup: CDR1 MNHEY, CDR2 SVGAGI. V was pared by 3 bases and J by 5 bases, with 14 bases between. The CDR3 nucleotides read TGTGCCAGCAGTTATTCCCGCAGCGACCACGAGCAGTACTTC. It codes for CASSYSRSDHEQYF.

The chain has TRBV19 and TRBJ1-5; TRBD1 might be the D (6 bases). This CDR3 region has 13 residues. Germline lookup yields CDR1 LNHDA and CDR2 SQIVND (reference sequence). Trimming took off 5 bases at V and 4 bases at J, with 9 bases between the two ends. In nucleotides, the CDR3 is TGTGCCAGTAGTGCAGGGGTAAATCAGCCCCAGCATTTT. It encodes CASSAGVNQPQHF.

The V gene is TRBV19, the J gene TRBJ1-5; 7 bases line up with TRBD1. The CDR3 sequence is 14 residues long. Germline-derived CDR1 and CDR2 are LNHDA and SQIVND (reference sequence). J lost 7 bases, V lost 3 bases, and 6 bases had no gene match. CDR3 DNA: TGTGCCAGTAGTATGAGGGCAGGGGGACAGCCCCAGCATTTT. This sequence encodes CASSMRAGGQPQHF.